This T cell receptor (beta chain) was obtained from a study of cytomegalovirus exposure and HLA in healthy donors. Study-wide results and caveats: The number of N-insertions in an Asian-associated ancestry cluster was reportedly below the roughly 670-donor mean in a later analysis. Several of the most significant clusters appeared linked to common viral pathogens, based on a later analysis. Rare TCR sequences dominated, though some public TCRs recurred in many donors. The productive fraction for most TCR beta V segments was about 87% or about 30% in an earlier analysis.

The study ran its PCR with 60 Vbeta and 13 Jbeta primers. TCRdb's copy holds only in-frame clones and misses some; the assay was immunoSEQ multiplex PCR. The repertoire has more than 150,000 clones, approximately 80% of them found once; the top ten carry around 6.6%. Comment on this clone: Antigen unknown.

Sample: PBMCs. The receptor was derived from a woman in her forties or fifties in good health and CMV-seropositive.

CDR3 bases: TGCAGCGTTGGGGCAGGGGATCAGCCCCAGCATTTT. Amino acid sequence: CSVGAGDQPQHF. The chain uses TRBV29-1 and TRBJ1-5, with TRBD1 as a possible D gene (6 bases). The CDR3 sequence is 12 residues long. CDR1 is SQVTM, CDR2 ANQGSEA, per germline. V lost 4 bases to trimming and J lost 5 bases, with 9 bases between them.